The entry that follows covers one T cell receptor beta chain sequence. The data are from a study of blood T cell repertoires in COVID-19. About the research overall: Specimens from acute and convalescent COVID-19 originated in the United States, Italy and Spain. Sources were T cells, B-cell-depleted T cells, or PBMCs; the material itself was cDNA or gDNA.

Generated by immunoSEQ multiplex PCR, the TCRdb table keeps only in-frame clones and is missing some. The profile shows 40,000 to 55,000 clones, roughly 84% of them singletons. This CDR3 has 15 amino acids. The chain recombines TRBV21-1 with TRBJ1-1. TRBV21-1 is designated a pseudogene. This sequence originates from a woman aged 65 to 85 with acute or convalescent COVID-19. Material: peripheral blood. The CDR3 DNA reads TGTGCCAGCAGCAAAGGGCCCGGGGGGAACACTGAAGCTTTCTTT. It encodes CASSKGPGGNTEAFF.